A selection of T cell receptor beta chains follows, all from one sample in a study of CD8+CD57+ T cells in acquired aplastic anemia. A single record per CDR3 protein comes from TCRdb applying MiXCR to the reads. The data show 450,000 to 600,000 distinct CDR3 sequences, with more than 25% seen just once and nearly 0.85% held by the top ten. Specimen: sorted CD4+, CD8+, or CD8+CD57+ T cells (not recorded which) from PBMCs. The source is a human donor with aplastic anemia. The CDR3 runs from the conserved cysteine through the conserved F or W. The order of the fields is V gene, clone size, D gene, CDR3 length, J gene, CDR3 protein, CDR3 DNA. The D gene is left open where the match is weak. A row's size may be missing; if present it is once, few, many or a size class.

TRBV20-1	many	-	12	TRBJ1-2	CSARLGLGGYTF	TGCAGTGCTAGATTGGGGCTGGGAGGCTACACCTTC
TRBV30	-	-	13	TRBJ2-7	CAWRLEDSYEQYF	TGTGCCTGGAGGCTGGAGGACTCCTACGAGCAGTACTTC
TRBV7-9	many	-	15	TRBJ1-6	CASSLEVRRDSPLHF	TGTGCCAGCAGCTTAGAAGTAAGGCGGGATTCACCCCTCCACTTT
TRBV12-3/TRBV12-4	-	-	15	TRBJ1-2	CASSFSLWGDYGYTF	TGTGCCAGCAGTTTTTCGTTATGGGGTGACTATGGCTACACCTTC
TRBV19	-	-	15	TRBJ1-1	CASSIGGRVETEAFF	TGTGCCAGTAGTATAGGGGGCAGGGTAGAGACTGAAGCTTTCTTT
TRBV2	many	TRBD1	14	TRBJ2-7	CASREQGASYEQYF	TGTGCCAGCAGGGAACAGGGGGCCTCCTACGAGCAGTACTTC
TRBV2	-	-	16	TRBJ2-7	CASEGPRGGRAGEQYF	TGTGCCAGCGAGGGCCCCAGGGGGGGTCGTGCCGGAGAGCAGTACTTC
TRBV7-2	many	TRBD2	14	TRBJ2-7	CASSLLAGSGEQYF	TGTGCCAGCAGCTTACTAGCGGGCTCGGGGGAGCAGTACTTC
TRBV7-3	few	-	16	TRBJ2-2	CASSLMEITNTGELFF	TGTGCCAGCAGCTTAATGGAGATTACGAACACCGGGGAGCTGTTTTTT
TRBV20-1	once	-	15	TRBJ2-1	CSARALHVSYNEQFF	TGCAGTGCTAGAGCCCTTCATGTTTCCTACAATGAGCAGTTCTTC
TRBV12-3/TRBV12-4	-	-	14	TRBJ2-7	CASSPGGLYNEQYF	TGTGCCAGCAGTCCCGGTGGACTGTACAATGAGCAGTACTTC
TRBV5-1	-	TRBD2	16	TRBJ2-7	CASSARTSGGAYERYF	TGCGCCAGCAGCGCGAGGACTAGCGGGGGGGCCTACGAGCGGTACTTC
TRBV7-9	many	-	14	TRBJ1-6	CASSLSRANSPLHF	TGTGCCAGCAGCTTGAGTCGGGCAAATTCACCCCTCCACTTT
TRBV2	many	-	12	TRBJ1-1	CASSEGIRRAFF	TGTGCCAGCAGTGAAGGCATAAGAAGGGCTTTCTTT
TRBV20-1	many	TRBD2	12	TRBJ2-7	CSALAGGDEQYF	TGCAGTGCCCTAGCGGGAGGCGACGAGCAGTACTTC
TRBV15	many	-	13	TRBJ1-4	CATSIGGWEKLFF	TGTGCCACCAGCATAGGGGGGTGGGAAAAACTGTTTTTT
TRBV2	many	TRBD1	14	TRBJ1-1	CASSTTGSDTEAFF	TGTGCCAGCAGTACGACAGGGAGTGACACTGAAGCTTTCTTT
TRBV20-1	many	-	12	TRBJ2-7	CSARDRPYEQYF	TGCAGTGCTAGAGATAGGCCGTACGAGCAGTACTTC
TRBV7-2	-	TRBD1	12	TRBJ1-5	CASSTGVQPQHF	TGTGCCAGCTCAACAGGGGTACAGCCCCAGCATTTT
TRBV2	once	-	15	TRBJ2-7	CASSLTGQITYEQYF	TGTGCCAGCTCACTGACAGGACAAATCACCTACGAGCAGTACTTC
TRBV15	-	-	16	TRBJ2-5	CATSSPRTGGGETQYF	TGTGCCACCAGCAGCCCCCGGACAGGAGGGGGGGAGACCCAGTACTTC
TRBV15	-	TRBD2	16	TRBJ2-7	CATSRPEGLADYEQYF	TGTGCCACCAGCAGACCTGAGGGGCTAGCGGACTACGAGCAGTACTTC
TRBV5-1	-	-	14	TRBJ2-7	CPSSPRTAAYEQYF	TGCCCCAGCAGCCCAAGGACGGCGGCCTACGAGCAGTACTTC
TRBV29-1	few	TRBD1	13	TRBJ2-3	CSVADRGSDTQYF	TGCAGCGTTGCGGACAGGGGGTCCGATACGCAGTATTTT
TRBV7-2	-	TRBD2	16	TRBJ2-5	CASSLAVAGGAETQYF	TGTGCCAGCAGCTTAGCAGTAGCGGGGGGGGCAGAGACCCAGTACTTC
TRBV7-9	few	-	17	TRBJ2-7	CASSSSPGRMVPYEQYF	TGTGCCAGCAGTAGTAGCCCCGGGCGGATGGTACCCTACGAGCAGTACTTC
TRBV12-3/TRBV12-4	few	TRBD1	14	TRBJ2-4	CASSFGTEGVVQYF	TGTGCCAGCAGTTTTGGGACAGAAGGTGTCGTTCAGTACTTC
TRBV28	few	-	14	TRBJ2-7	CASIRAGALGEQYF	TGTGCCAGCATCAGGGCAGGGGCGTTGGGTGAGCAGTACTTC
TRBV24-1	few	-	14	TRBJ1-1	CASSFLGPNTEAFF	TGTGCCAGCAGTTTTTTGGGGCCGAACACTGAAGCTTTCTTT
TRBV2	-	TRBD1	12	TRBJ1-1	CASSEDRVEAFF	TGTGCCAGCAGTGAGGACAGGGTTGAAGCTTTCTTT
TRBV3-1	-	TRBD1	14	TRBJ1-5	CASSLGQGTQPQHF	TGTGCCAGCAGCCTTGGACAGGGTACACAGCCCCAGCATTTT
TRBV19	-	-	19	TRBJ1-3	CASSIVGQGPFVSGNTIHF	TGTGCCAGTAGTATAGTTGGGCAGGGACCATTCGTCTCTGGAAACACCATACATTTT
TRBV20-1	many	-	13	TRBJ1-3	CSLVSVSGNTIYF	TGCAGTTTGGTTTCTGTTTCTGGAAACACCATATATTTT
TRBV7-2	many	-	15	TRBJ1-5	CASSLLQGSGQPQHF	TGTGCCAGCAGCTTACTCCAGGGATCGGGCCAGCCCCAGCATTTT
TRBV7-2	many	-	16	TRBJ1-5	CASSSDVGVSNQPQHF	TGTGCCAGCAGCTCAGACGTGGGGGTTAGCAATCAGCCCCAGCATTTT
TRBV10-3	-	-	14	TRBJ1-6	CAISERQVDSPLHF	TGTGCCATCAGTGAGCGGCAGGTGGATTCACCCCTCCACTTT
TRBV12-3/TRBV12-4	few	-	15	TRBJ1-5	CASSLRTGKNQPQHF	TGTGCCAGCAGTTTAAGGACGGGAAAAAATCAGCCCCAGCATTTT